This T cell receptor (beta chain) was obtained from a study of T cells in Graves' hyperthyroidism and ophthalmopathy. Whole-study context: At initial diagnosis, before any treatment had begun, peripheral blood was obtained. Overall study findings and caveats: Among clonotypes expanded in thyroid above 0.001, most were also found in blood.

The CDR3 is 15 amino acids. Germline values: CDR1 SNHLY, CDR2 FYNNEI. V shed 6 bases and J 8 bases; nucleotides not matched to a gene: 6. Diagnostic assessment was based on clinical symptoms, serum thyroxine and TRAb, thyroid ultrasound and orbital computed tomography. Researchers amplified the TCR beta CDR3 regions from RNA transcripts. HTBI primers were the set used in a first-round RT-PCR of the TCR CDR3. One entry per CDR3 protein results from TCRdb running MiXCR on the multiplex PCR reads. Here the sample spans hundreds of thousands of distinct CDR3 sequences, more than 12% being singletons. Many counts were recorded for this clonotype. Its target is not known.

This sequence originates from a woman aged 25 to 39 with Graves' hyperthyroidism. This chain links TRBV2 with TRBJ2-2, with 13 bases matching TRBD2. Material for sequencing was blood. CDR3 loop: CASRPTSGRSGELFF. The CDR3 DNA reads as TGTGCCAGCAGGCCGACTAGCGGGAGGTCTGGGGAGCTGTTTTTT.